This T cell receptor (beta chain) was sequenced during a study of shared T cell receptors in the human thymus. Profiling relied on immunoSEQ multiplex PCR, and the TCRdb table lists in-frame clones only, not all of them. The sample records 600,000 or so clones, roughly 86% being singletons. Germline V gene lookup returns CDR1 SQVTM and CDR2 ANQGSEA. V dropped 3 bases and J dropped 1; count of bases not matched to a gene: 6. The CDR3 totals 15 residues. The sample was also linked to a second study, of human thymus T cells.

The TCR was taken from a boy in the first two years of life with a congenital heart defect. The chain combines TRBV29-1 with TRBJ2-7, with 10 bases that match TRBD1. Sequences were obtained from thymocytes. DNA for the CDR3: TGCAGCGTTGATGGGGGGACAGGGGATTCCTACGAGCAGTACTTC. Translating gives CSVDGGTGDSYEQYF.